This T cell receptor beta chain originates from a study of a mutant IDH1 vaccine in newly diagnosed glioma. Remarks on this clone: Its antigen is unidentified.

The time point: week 23, last vaccination. Vaccinated patients received 300 ug of mutant IDH1 20-mer peptide per dose, with topical imiquimod. Data came from immunoSEQ multiplex PCR; TCRdb stores just in-frame clones and leaves some out. The table lists tens of thousands of clones, approximately 80% of them singletons. Sequencing used PBMCs, obtained from a glioma patient whose treatment included an IDH1 peptide vaccine. This TCR derives from a young woman with glioma.

DNA for the CDR3: TGCAGCGTTGAGGATGGCGGCGGCTCCTACGAGCAGTACTTC. Its protein is CSVEDGGGSYEQYF. The chain couples TRBV29-1 to TRBJ2-7; D call uncertain. The germline V gene encodes CDR1 SQVTM and CDR2 ANQGSEA. The V end was cut by 3 bases, the J end by 0 bases, with 12 bases between. There are 14 residues in the CDR3.